The rows below give T cell receptor beta chains drawn from one sample of a study of cytotoxic CD8 clonotypes in ibrutinib-treated CLL. Clones were read by immunoSEQ multiplex PCR, and TCRdb kept only the in-frame ones, dropping some. The table shows roughly 180,000 clones, with approximately 84% occurring only once. Sample: PBMCs, taken after 24 months of ibrutinib treatment. These receptors were taken from a human donor with chronic lymphocytic leukemia. Both conserved end residues are part of each CDR3. Fields, in order: CDR3 protein, V gene.

CASRGQGHYGYTF | TRBV13
CASLEGGQGRNQPQHF | TRBV19
CASSPQGTGGLYEQYF | TRBV7-2
CASSLLLPGSGANVLTF | TRBV28
CASSVHGTGGEKLFF | TRBV9
CASSLNIGDSPLHF | TRBV5-1
CATSRYRGYEQYF | TRBV15
CASSLGTVGQGIEAFF | TRBV7-2
CASSLASRGGYGYTF | TRBV7-2
CASSGGGQSKQYF | TRBV7-2
CSASGVAEQYF | TRBV20-1
CASSLSSGLYEQYF | TRBV27
CASSRGEGNTEAFF | TRBV7-8
CASSPDRLKGREQYF | TRBV28
CASSPMTRQGNYGYTF | TRBV5-6
CASRPRTGNTEAFF | TRBV6-5
CASSGYRDQPQHF | TRBV6-1
CASSQGPQGAYEQYF | TRBV4-3
CASSDQANTIYF | TRBV13
CASSRNRVRNQPQHF | TRBV2
CASSLGAGFYNSPLHF | TRBV7-9
CASSPGGAHYEQYF | TRBV5-1
CAWSVGAGSGNQPQHF | TRBV30
CAASRGGGTEAFF | TRBV27
CASRTGGMTDTQYF | TRBV2
CAWSSGLYQPQHF | TRBV30
CASSLISTNYGYTF | TRBV6-5
CASGQQGLSGNTIYF | TRBV27
CAWRDYTEAFF | TRBV30
CASSRQGIHEQYF | TRBV6-1
CASSYDRGLSYGYTF | TRBV5-1
CASSYSGAATNTEAFF | TRBV6-5
CASSPSFWDEQYF | TRBV5-6
CASSNTGRSGYTF | TRBV6-5
CASSPYLGGSEAFF | TRBV18
CASSYRRQQGTGELFF | TRBV6-5
CASSMTDRAYEQYF | TRBV9
CASSRDRAAGGYTF | TRBV6-5
CASSRGLAVTQYF | TRBV7-2
CASRKRWGEEQYF | TRBV7-8
CASSFSYEQYF | TRBV5-4
CSAKGLNEQFF | TRBV20-1
CASSDIGGATYEQYF | TRBV6-1
CASRREASGETQYF | TRBV7-9
CASSPRTGRDEAFF | TRBV19